In its sample, the clone carrying this T cell receptor beta chain was seen a few times. Per the study methods: Nucleated cell number was recorded as an estimate derived from reference gene primer amplification. This table comes from immunoSEQ multiplex PCR, and its TCRdb copy is limited to in-frame clones, with some not included. For V, J and clone size, that table is used; D and trimming come from the DNA. This sample has approximately 60,000 clones, with less than 80% found just once. Germline V gene lookup returns CDR1 LGHNA and CDR2 YNFKEQ. This CDR3 contains 15 residues. V dropped 0 bases and J dropped 2 bases, with 8 bases sitting between them. These data are taken from a study of blood T cell repertoires in COVID-19.

This clonotype originated in a man aged 55 to 70 with acute or convalescent COVID-19. Sequencing was carried out using peripheral blood. The V gene is TRBV4-2, the J gene TRBJ1-5; D is perhaps TRBD1 (6 bases). CDR3 coding DNA: TGTGCCAGCAGCCAAGAGGACAGAGGCAATCAGCCCCAGCATTTT. It translates to CASSQEDRGNQPQHF.